This T cell receptor beta chain is from a study of blood T cells in healthy people across ages. Primed by a sample-barcoded 5' primer and a J-beta primer mix, a second PCR proceeded for 7 to 11 cycles. TCRdb reprocessed the 5' RACE reads with MiXCR, giving one entry per CDR3 protein. The data contain approximately 800,000 distinct CDR3 sequences, around 25% of them seen just once; the ten biggest clones take up more than 3%. To note about this clonotype: An end of the junction differs from the germline gene, which may be a read error.

CDR1 is MNHEY and CDR2 is SVGEGT in the germline V gene. This CDR3 comprises 16 residues. These data also formed part of another study, on T cells of mothers and their children.

This receptor was taken from a boy aged 10-17 years in good health. The chain employs TRBV6-2 or TRBV6-3 and TRBJ2-7, with 12 nucleotides matching TRBD2. Input material: blood. The CDR3 sequence is CASSYFRTSGTYEQYF. The CDR3 DNA sequence: TGTGCCAGCAGTTACTTCCGGACTAGCGGGACCTACGAACAGTACTTC.